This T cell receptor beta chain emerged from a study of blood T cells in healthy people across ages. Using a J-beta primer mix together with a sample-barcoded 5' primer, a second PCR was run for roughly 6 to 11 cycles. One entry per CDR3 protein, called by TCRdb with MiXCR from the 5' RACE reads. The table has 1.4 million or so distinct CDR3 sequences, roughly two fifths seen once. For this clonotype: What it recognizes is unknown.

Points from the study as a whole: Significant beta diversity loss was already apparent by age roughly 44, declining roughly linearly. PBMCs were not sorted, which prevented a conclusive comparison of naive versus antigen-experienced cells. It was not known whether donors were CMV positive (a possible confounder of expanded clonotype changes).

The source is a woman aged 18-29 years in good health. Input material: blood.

CDR3 residues: CASSFSPSEVMNTEAFF. The CDR3 DNA reads TGTGCCAGCAGTTTTTCCCCTTCGGAGGTCATGAACACTGAAGCTTTCTTT. The chain recombines TRBV7-8 with TRBJ1-1; D call uncertain. CDR1 and CDR2 from the germline V gene are SGHVS and FQNEAQ. CDR3 length equals 17 residues. Between the trimmed V and J ends, which lost 6 bases and 0 bases, there was a span of 20 bases.